Below are 12 T cell receptor beta chains sequenced from a single sample in a study of cytomegalovirus exposure and HLA in healthy donors. Use of 60 Vbeta and 13 Jbeta primers characterized the PCR. TCRdb's table, derived via immunoSEQ multiplex PCR, lists solely in-frame clones and lacks some. The data hold 250,000 to 350,000 clones, with 86% observed a single time. What was sequenced was PBMCs. Receptors were obtained from a middle-aged man in good health and CMV-seropositive.

The chain links TRBV5-1 to TRBJ2-3, with TRBD2 identical over 10 bases. V shed 0 bases and J 5 bases; nucleotides not matched to a gene: 12. The CDR3 consists of 18 residues. Germline CDR1 and CDR2: SGHRS and YFSETQ. Here the CDR3 DNA reads TGCGCCAGCAGCTTGGATTTATTGAGCGGGAGGGCCGGAGATACGCAGTATTTT. Its translation: CASSLDLLSGRAGDTQYF.

The CDR3 reads CASSPEGPYYEQYF. The CDR3, as DNA: TGTGCCAGCAGCCCGGAGGGCCCCTACTACGAGCAGTACTTC. The V call is TRBV5-4, the J call TRBJ2-7, with a tentative D call TRBD2 (6 bases). The length of the CDR3 is 14 residues. Trimming pared 4 bases from V and 3 bases from J, leaving 14 bases between. Germline assignment: CDR1 SGHNT and CDR2 YYREEE (reference sequence).

The chain uses TRBV6-6 and TRBJ2-7, with D possibly TRBD2 on 5 matching bases. The germline V and J ends were trimmed by 8 bases and 4 bases, with 12 bases remaining between them. CDR3 length: 12 amino acids. CDR1 is MNHNY, CDR2 SVGAGI, per germline (reference sequence). Here the CDR3 DNA reads TGTGCCAGCGCCTCGGGGTGGTACGAGCAGTACTTC. It codes for CASASGWYEQYF.

The table lists this clone with a few counts. CDR3 residues: CASSFREHRAYEQYF. CDR3 nucleotide sequence: TGTGCCAGCAGTTTCCGGGAACACAGGGCTTACGAGCAGTACTTC. The chain employs TRBV6-6 and TRBJ2-7; D is possibly TRBD1 (6 bases). This CDR3 has 15 amino acids. V was trimmed by 4 bases and J by 4 bases, leaving 17 bases between them. Germline lookup yields CDR1 MNHNY and CDR2 SVGAGI (reference sequence).

With respect to this clone: Germline is not matched at one junction end, which may reflect a read error. The J gene is TRBJ2-5, the V gene TRBV7-7; the D gene is possibly TRBD2 (6 bases). The CDR3 has 15 amino acids. Germline V gene data show CDR1 as SSHAT and CDR2 as FNYEAQ (reference sequence). The DNA of the CDR3 is TGTGCTAGCAGCTTACGGGAGAGCCTTGGAGAGACCCAGTACTTC. As protein: CASSLRESLGETQYF.

The chain links TRBV7-8 to TRBJ2-7; TRBD2 agrees at 8 bases. V lost 4 bases and J lost 6; bases outside the gene matches: 8. Looked up from germline, CDR1 is SGHVS and CDR2 is FQNEAQ. The CDR3 loop spans 14 amino acids. The chain's CDR3 is CASSSRAGGGEQYF. CDR3 in DNA: TGTGCCAGCAGCTCACGGGCGGGAGGAGGCGAGCAGTACTTC.

V and J are TRBV7-9 and TRBJ2-1; tentatively, D is TRBD1 (5 bases). Deletions cut 1 base from V and 4 bases from J, with 11 bases between. The CDR3 extends over 15 amino acids. Germline values: CDR1 SEHNR, CDR2 FQNEAQ (reference sequence). CDR3 bases: TGTGCCAGCAGCTTAGTACAGGACCGTTACAATGAGCAGTTCTTC. Residues: CASSLVQDRYNEQFF.

Concerning this clone itself: Without the conserved terminal phenylalanine or tryptophan, this CDR3 likely stems from a read error. The gene calls are TRBV6-5 and TRBJ2-7; 8 bases are shared with TRBD2. Germline V CDR1 and CDR2: MNHEY, SVGAGI. The ends lost 5 bases at V and 6 bases at J; junction bases unmatched: 9. The CDR3 has 14 amino acids. The CDR3 DNA reads as TGTGCCAGCAGTCGAAGCGGGAGTAGTCTCGAGCAGTACCTC. Translated: CASSRSGSSLEQYL.

This clone was seen once. The chain has TRBV14 and TRBJ2-1, with D unresolved. Trimming left V 0 bases short and J 2 bases short, with 8 bases between. Per the germline V gene, CDR1 is SGHDN and CDR2 is FVKESK. The CDR3 has 15 amino acids. The CDR3 DNA follows: TGTGCCAGCAGCCAAGATTGGCGGACCTACAATGAGCAGTTCTTC. Translating it yields CASSQDWRTYNEQFF.

The gene calls are TRBV5-4 and TRBJ1-2, with 7 bases lining up with TRBD1. Unmatched junction bases numbered 7, after V lost 0 bases and J lost 8 bases. Germline V CDR1 and CDR2: SGHNT, YYREEE (reference sequence). The CDR3 covers 14 residues. The CDR3 DNA is TGTGCCAGCAGCTTGGGGGCAGGGGGTGACGGCTACACCTTC. Encoded protein: CASSLGAGGDGYTF.

The rearrangement uses TRBV7-8 and TRBJ1-5; D remains ambiguous. The CDR3 is made up of 15 amino acids. Germline V gives CDR1 SGHVS, CDR2 FQNEAQ. The V end lost 1 base, the J end lost 6 bases, and 13 bases lay between the germline ends. CDR3 sequence reads: CASSLDPGASQPQHF. CDR3 coding DNA: TGTGCCAGCAGCTTAGATCCGGGAGCAAGTCAGCCCCAGCATTTT.

CDR3 sequence reads: CASSLDRVIDEQYF. As DNA, the CDR3 is TGTGCCAGCAGCTTGGACAGGGTAATTGACGAGCAGTACTTC. The chain links TRBV7-9 to TRBJ2-7, with 8 nucleotides matching TRBD1. The CDR3 totals 14 residues. Germline lookup yields CDR1 SEHNR and CDR2 FQNEAQ (reference sequence). With V trimmed by 3 bases and J by 5 bases, 6 bases remained unmatched.